The clone carrying this T cell receptor (beta chain) was seen a few times. Its antigen is still unknown. The entry originates in a study of T cell responses to AZD1222 COVID-19 vaccine. General study points: Of the AZD1222 recipients, only six were seropositive at baseline. Nearly half of spike-specific TCRs reportedly target variant regions that are unmutated in the B.1.351 and B.1.1.7 variants. Increases in Spike-specific TCR breadth and depth were seen after two AZD1222 doses. White British people made up most donors, females outnumbered males, and clonal diversity was possibly underestimated.

Some clones are missing from TCRdb's copy, which holds only in-frame ones; the method was immunoSEQ multiplex PCR. The sample has 100,000 to 130,000 clones; roughly 89% are singletons. Germline lookup yields CDR1 LNHNV and CDR2 YYDKDF (reference sequence). This CDR3 contains 14 residues. Trimming removed 5 bases from V and 4 bases from J; junction bases left unmatched: 7. This chain links TRBV15 with TRBJ2-5; 7 nucleotides align to TRBD1. The sequences come from peripheral blood, collected on day 0 of MenACWY control vaccination. This clonotype was obtained from an adult in good health. The CDR3 region is CATSLATGSETQYF. CDR3 nucleotide sequence: TGTGCCACCAGCTTGGCGACAGGGTCAGAGACCCAGTACTTC.